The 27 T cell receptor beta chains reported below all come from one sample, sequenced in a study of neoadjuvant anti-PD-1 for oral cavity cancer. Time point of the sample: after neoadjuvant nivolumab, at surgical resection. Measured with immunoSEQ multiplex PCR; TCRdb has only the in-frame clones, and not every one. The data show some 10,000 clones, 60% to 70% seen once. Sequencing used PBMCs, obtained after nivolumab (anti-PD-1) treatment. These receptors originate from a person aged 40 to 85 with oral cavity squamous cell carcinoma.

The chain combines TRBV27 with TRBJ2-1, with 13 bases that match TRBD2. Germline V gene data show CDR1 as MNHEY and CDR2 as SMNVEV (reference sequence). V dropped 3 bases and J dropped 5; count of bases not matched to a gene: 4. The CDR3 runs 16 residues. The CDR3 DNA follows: TGTGCCAGCAGTTTCCACGGGACTAGCGGGGACAATGAGCAGTTCTTC. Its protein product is CASSFHGTSGDNEQFF.

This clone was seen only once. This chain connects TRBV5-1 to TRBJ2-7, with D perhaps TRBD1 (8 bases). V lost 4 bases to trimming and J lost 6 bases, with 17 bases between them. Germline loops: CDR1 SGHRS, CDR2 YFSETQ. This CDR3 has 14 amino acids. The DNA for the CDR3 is TGCGCCAGCAGCCCGGGGGGACAGGCTGGCGAGCAGTACTTC. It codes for CASSPGGQAGEQYF.

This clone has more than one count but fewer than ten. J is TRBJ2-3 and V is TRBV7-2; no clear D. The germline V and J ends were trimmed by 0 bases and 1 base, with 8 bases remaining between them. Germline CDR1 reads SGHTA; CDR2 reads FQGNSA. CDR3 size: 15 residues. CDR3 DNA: TGTGCCAGCAGCTTAGCGGACCCACGCACAGATACGCAGTATTTT. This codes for CASSLADPRTDTQYF.

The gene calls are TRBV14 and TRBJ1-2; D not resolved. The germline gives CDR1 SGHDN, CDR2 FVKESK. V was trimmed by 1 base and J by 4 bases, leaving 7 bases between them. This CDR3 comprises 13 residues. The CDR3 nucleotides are TGTGCCAGCAGCCAAGGGCTGACCTATGGCTACACCTTC. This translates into CASSQGLTYGYTF.

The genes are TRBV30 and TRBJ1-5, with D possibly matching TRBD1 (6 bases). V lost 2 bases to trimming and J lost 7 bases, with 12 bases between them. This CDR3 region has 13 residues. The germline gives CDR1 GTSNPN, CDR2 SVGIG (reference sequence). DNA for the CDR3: TGTGCCTGGAGTCACAAGGGGGAGCAGCCCCAGCATTTT. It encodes CAWSHKGEQPQHF. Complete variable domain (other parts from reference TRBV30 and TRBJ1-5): SQTIHQWPATLVQPVGSPLSLECTVEGTSNPNLYWYRQAAGRGLQLLFYSVGIGQISSEVPQNLSASRPQDRQFILSSKKLLLSDSGFYLCAWSHKGEQPQHFGDGTRLSIL.

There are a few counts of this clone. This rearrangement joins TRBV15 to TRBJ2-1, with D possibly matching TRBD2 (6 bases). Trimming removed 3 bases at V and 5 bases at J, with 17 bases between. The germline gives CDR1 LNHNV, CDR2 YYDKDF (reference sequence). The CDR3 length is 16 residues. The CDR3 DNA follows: TGTGCCACCAGCAGTCCGACGGGGCGGGGCCACAATGAGCAGTTCTTC. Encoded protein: CATSSPTGRGHNEQFF. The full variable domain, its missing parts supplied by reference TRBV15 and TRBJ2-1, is DAMVIQNPRYQVTQFGKPVTLSCSQTLNHNVMYWYQQKSSQAPKLLFHYYDKDFNNEADTPDNFQSRRPNTSFCFLDIRSPGLGDTAMYLCATSSPTGRGHNEQFFGPGTRLTVL.

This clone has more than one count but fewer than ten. CDR3 region: CASSSRTVYGYTF. CDR3 sequence (DNA): TGTGCCAGCAGCTCCCGGACGGTCTATGGCTACACCTTC. This chain uses TRBV9 with TRBJ1-2; D is ambiguous. Germline CDR1 SGDLS, CDR2 YYNGEE. The CDR3 has 13 residues. Trimming left V 4 bases short and J 4 bases short, with 11 bases between.

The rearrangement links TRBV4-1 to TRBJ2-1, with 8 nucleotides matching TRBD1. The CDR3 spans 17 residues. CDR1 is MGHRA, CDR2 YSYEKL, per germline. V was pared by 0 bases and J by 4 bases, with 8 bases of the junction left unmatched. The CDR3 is CASSQDQVRTGYNEQFF. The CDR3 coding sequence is TGCGCCAGCAGCCAAGATCAAGTGAGGACAGGGTACAATGAGCAGTTCTTC.

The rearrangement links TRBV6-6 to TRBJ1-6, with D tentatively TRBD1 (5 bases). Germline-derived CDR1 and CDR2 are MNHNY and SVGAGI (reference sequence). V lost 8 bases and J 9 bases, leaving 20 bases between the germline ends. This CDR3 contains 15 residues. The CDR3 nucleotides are TGTGCCAGCCTCGAGACAGCCCCTGGACGTTCACCCCTCCACTTT. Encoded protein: CASLETAPGRSPLHF.

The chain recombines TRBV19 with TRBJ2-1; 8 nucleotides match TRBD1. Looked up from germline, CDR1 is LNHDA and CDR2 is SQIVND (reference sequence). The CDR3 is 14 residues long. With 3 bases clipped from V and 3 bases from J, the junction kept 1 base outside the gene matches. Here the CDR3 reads CASSIRGLYNEQFF. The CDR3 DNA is TGTGCCAGTAGTATCAGGGGGCTCTACAATGAGCAGTTCTTC.

The CDR3 bases are TGTGCCAGCAGCTTGGCCTCCTACAATGAGCAGTTCTTC. Residues: CASSLASYNEQFF. The gene calls are TRBV5-4 and TRBJ2-1; no clear D. Germline V lookup: CDR1 SGHNT, CDR2 YYREEE (reference sequence). The CDR3 covers 13 residues. V was trimmed by 0 bases and J by 0 bases, leaving 1 base between them.

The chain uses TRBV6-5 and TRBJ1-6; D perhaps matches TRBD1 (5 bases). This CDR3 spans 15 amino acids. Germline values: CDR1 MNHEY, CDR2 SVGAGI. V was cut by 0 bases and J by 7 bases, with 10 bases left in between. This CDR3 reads CASSYSRQSNSPLHF. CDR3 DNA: TGTGCCAGCAGTTACTCGCGACAGTCCAATTCACCCCTCCACTTT.

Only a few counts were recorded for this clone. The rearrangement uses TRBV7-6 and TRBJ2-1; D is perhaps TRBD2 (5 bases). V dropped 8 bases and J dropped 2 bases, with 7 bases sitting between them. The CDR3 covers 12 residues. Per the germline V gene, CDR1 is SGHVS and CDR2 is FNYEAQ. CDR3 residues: CASGRPYNEQFF. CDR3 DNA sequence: TGTGCCAGCGGGAGACCCTACAATGAGCAGTTCTTC.

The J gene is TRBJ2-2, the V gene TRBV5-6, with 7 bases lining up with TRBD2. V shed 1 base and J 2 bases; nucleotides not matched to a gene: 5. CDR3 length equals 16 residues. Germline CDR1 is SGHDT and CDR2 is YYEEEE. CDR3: CASSLWLAVNTGELFF. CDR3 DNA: TGTGCCAGCAGCTTGTGGCTAGCGGTAAACACCGGGGAGCTGTTTTTT.

The CDR3 bases are TGTGCCAGCAGGGAGGGGGGGATTAATACGCAGTATTTT. This sequence encodes CASREGGINTQYF. V gene TRBV6-1 combines with J gene TRBJ2-3; D perhaps matches TRBD2 (7 bases). From germline, CDR1 is MNHNS and CDR2 SASEGT. Trimming took 6 bases from V and 7 from J, leaving 14 bases between them. This CDR3 is 13 amino acids long.

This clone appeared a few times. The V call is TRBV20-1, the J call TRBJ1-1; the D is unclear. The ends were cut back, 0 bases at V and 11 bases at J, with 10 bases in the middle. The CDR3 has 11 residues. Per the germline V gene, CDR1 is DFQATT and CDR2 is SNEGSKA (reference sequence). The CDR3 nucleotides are TGCAGTGCTAGAGATACCCCACTGGCTTTCTTT. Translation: CSARDTPLAFF.

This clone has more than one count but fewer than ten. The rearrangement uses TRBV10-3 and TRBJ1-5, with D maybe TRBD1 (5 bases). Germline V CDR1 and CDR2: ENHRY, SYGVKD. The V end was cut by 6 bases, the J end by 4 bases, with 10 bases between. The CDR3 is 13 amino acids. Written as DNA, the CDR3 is TGTGCCATCAGACTGACAGCTAATCAGCCCCAGCATTTT. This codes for CAIRLTANQPQHF.

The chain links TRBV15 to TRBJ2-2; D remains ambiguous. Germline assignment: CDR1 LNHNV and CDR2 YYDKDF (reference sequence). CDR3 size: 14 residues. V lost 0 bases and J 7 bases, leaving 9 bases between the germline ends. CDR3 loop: CATSRDKGGGELFF. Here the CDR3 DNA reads TGTGCCACCAGCAGAGATAAGGGCGGCGGGGAGCTGTTTTTT. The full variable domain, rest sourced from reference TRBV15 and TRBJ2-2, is DAMVIQNPRYQVTQFGKPVTLSCSQTLNHNVMYWYQQKSSQAPKLLFHYYDKDFNNEADTPDNFQSRRPNTSFCFLDIRSPGLGDTAMYLCATSRDKGGGELFFGEGSRLTVL.

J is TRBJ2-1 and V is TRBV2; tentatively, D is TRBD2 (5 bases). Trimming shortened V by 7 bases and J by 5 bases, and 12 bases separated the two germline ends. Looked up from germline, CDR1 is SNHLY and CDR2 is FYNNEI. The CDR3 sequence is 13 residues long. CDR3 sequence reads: CASNGVGDNEQFF. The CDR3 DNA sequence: TGTGCCAGCAACGGGGTCGGCGACAATGAGCAGTTCTTC.

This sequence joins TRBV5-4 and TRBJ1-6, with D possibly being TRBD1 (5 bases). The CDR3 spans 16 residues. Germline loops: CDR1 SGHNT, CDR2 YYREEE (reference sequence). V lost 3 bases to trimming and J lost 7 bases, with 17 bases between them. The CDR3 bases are TGTGCCAGCAGCTCGGGACTGTATTCAGAAAATTCACCCCTCCACTTT. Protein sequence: CASSSGLYSENSPLHF.

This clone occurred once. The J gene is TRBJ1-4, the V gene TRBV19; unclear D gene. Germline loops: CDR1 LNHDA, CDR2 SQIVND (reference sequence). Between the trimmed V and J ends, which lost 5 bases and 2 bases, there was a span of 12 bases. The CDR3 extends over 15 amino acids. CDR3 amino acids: CASSPTPDTNEKLFF. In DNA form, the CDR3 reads TGTGCCAGTAGTCCCACTCCGGACACTAATGAAAAACTGTTTTTT.

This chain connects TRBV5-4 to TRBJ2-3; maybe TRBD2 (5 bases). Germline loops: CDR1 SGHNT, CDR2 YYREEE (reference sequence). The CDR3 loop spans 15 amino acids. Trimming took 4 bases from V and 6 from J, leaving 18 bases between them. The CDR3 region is CASSPTTQISDTQYF. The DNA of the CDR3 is TGTGCCAGCAGCCCGACTACTCAGATCTCGGATACGCAGTATTTT.

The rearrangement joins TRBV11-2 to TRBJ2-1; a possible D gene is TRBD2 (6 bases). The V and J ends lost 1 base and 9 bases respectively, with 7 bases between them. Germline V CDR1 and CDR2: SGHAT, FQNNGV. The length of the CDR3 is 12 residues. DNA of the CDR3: TGTGCCAGCAGCTTAGCGGGAGTTGAGCAGTTCTTC. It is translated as CASSLAGVEQFF.

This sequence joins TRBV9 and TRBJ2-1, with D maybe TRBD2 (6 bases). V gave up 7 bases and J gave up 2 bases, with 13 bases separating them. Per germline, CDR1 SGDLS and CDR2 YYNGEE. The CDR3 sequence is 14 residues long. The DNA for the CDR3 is TGTGCCAGCGGCACTAGCAGGGCCTACAATGAGCAGTTCTTC. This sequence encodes CASGTSRAYNEQFF.

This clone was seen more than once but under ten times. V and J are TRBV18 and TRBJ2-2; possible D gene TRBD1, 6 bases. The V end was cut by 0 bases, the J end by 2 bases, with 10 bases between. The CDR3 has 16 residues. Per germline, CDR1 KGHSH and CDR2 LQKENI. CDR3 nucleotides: TGTGCCAGCTCACCACCCCACAGGGCTAACACCGGGGAGCTGTTTTTT. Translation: CASSPPHRANTGELFF. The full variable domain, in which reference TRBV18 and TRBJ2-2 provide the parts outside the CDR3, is NAGVMQNPRHLVRRRGQEARLRCSPMKGHSHVYWYRQLPEEGLKFMVYLQKENIIDESGMPKERFSAEFPKEGPSILRIQQVVRGDSAAYFCASSPPHRANTGELFFGEGSRLTVL.

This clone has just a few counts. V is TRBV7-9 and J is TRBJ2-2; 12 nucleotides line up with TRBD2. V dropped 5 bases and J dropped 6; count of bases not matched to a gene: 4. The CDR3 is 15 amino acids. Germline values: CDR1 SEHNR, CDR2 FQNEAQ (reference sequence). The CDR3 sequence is CASSGLAGNAGELFF. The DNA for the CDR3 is TGTGCCAGCAGCGGACTAGCGGGAAACGCCGGGGAGCTGTTTTTT.

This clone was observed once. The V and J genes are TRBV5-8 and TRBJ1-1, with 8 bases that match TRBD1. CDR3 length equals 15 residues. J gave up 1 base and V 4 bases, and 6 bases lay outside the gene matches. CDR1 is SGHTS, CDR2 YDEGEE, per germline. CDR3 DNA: TGTGCCAGCAGCCCCGACAGGGGTTGGAACACTGAAGCTTTCTTT. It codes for CASSPDRGWNTEAFF. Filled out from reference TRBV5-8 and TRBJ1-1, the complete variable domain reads EAGVTQSPTHLIKTRGQQATLRCSPISGHTSVYWYQQALGLGLQFLLWYDEGEERNRGNFPPRFSGRQFPNYSSELNVNALELEDSALYLCASSPDRGWNTEAFFGQGTRLTVV.